These 26 T cell receptor beta chains were all obtained from the same sample, sequenced in a study of shared clonotypes between healthy human individuals. Assay used: immunoSEQ multiplex PCR; TCRdb lists only in-frame clones, some missing. This sample has 1,500,000 or so clones, with 98% to 99% found just once. Sequenced: naive CD4+ T cells sorted from blood. Subset in this sample: CD45RA+ positively selected. These receptors were obtained from a man aged 25-40 years in good health.

The chain recombines TRBV9 with TRBJ2-7; D not resolved. Germline lookup yields CDR1 SGDLS and CDR2 YYNGEE. Deletions cut 0 bases from V and 2 bases from J, with 12 bases between. The CDR3 totals 15 residues. DNA of the CDR3: TGTGCCAGCAGCGTAGAGGTCGGGTTCACCTACGAGCAGTACTTC. Protein: CASSVEVGFTYEQYF.

The chain couples TRBV21-1 to TRBJ2-7; TRBD2, the D gene given by the table, was not confirmed from the DNA. TRBV21-1 represents a pseudogene. There are 15 residues in the CDR3. The CDR3 DNA is TGTGCCAGCAGCAAAGTACGGGAGGAGTCCTACGAGCAGTACTTC. This encodes CASSKVREESYEQYF.

This sequence joins TRBV6-6 and TRBJ2-2, with 10 positions matching TRBD2. The CDR3 length is 16 residues. V lost 5 bases, J lost 4 bases, and 7 bases stayed unmatched. CDR1 MNHNY and CDR2 SVGAGI come from the germline V gene (reference sequence). The CDR3 here is CASSIIAGGGTGELFF. CDR3 in DNA: TGTGCCAGCAGTATCATAGCGGGAGGAGGCACCGGGGAGCTGTTTTTT.

The chain joins TRBV5-1 to TRBJ2-5; a weak D match, TRBD2 (5 bases). V was shortened by 4 bases and J by 2 bases, with 15 bases between the two germline ends. Germline CDR1 SGHRS, CDR2 YFSETQ. CDR3 length: 15 amino acids. The CDR3, as DNA: TGCGCCAGCAGCCCCCAGGAGGTCTCTCAAGAGACCCAGTACTTC. Translated: CASSPQEVSQETQYF.

This clone has only one observation. The V and J genes are TRBV30 and TRBJ2-7, with TRBD1 matching over 7 bases. The V gene end was trimmed by 3 bases and the J gene end by 3 bases; junction bases not matched to a gene: 14. This CDR3 has 16 amino acids. Per the germline V gene, CDR1 is GTSNPN and CDR2 is SVGIG (reference sequence). CDR3 nucleotide sequence: TGTGCCTGGAGCGCCGGTATCGGGACAGCATACTACGAGCAGTACTTC. Translated: CAWSAGIGTAYYEQYF.

This chain links TRBV27 with TRBJ1-5; unclear D gene. CDR3 length equals 15 residues. V was shortened by 1 base and J by 3 bases, with 10 bases between the two germline ends. Germline loops: CDR1 MNHEY, CDR2 SMNVEV (reference sequence). The CDR3 region is CASSLFGRLNQPQHF. CDR3 bases: TGTGCCAGCAGTTTATTCGGCCGGCTCAATCAGCCCCAGCATTTT.

The chain has TRBV28 and TRBJ2-1; TRBD2 matches 14 bases. Trimming cost V 6 bases and J 12 bases; bases outside gene matches: 10. This CDR3 is built from 15 residues. Germline V lookup: CDR1 MDHEN, CDR2 SYDVKM. The CDR3 loop is CASRPTSGRASGQFF. CDR3 in DNA: TGTGCCAGCAGACCGACTAGCGGGAGGGCCTCGGGGCAGTTCTTC. The whole variable domain, remainder taken from reference TRBV28 and TRBJ2-1, is DVKVTQSSRYLVKRTGEKVFLECVQDMDHENMFWYRQDPGLGLRLIYFSYDVKMKEKGDIPEGYSVSREKKERFSLILESASTNQTSMYLCASRPTSGRASGQFFGPGTRLTVL.

The V and J genes are TRBV6-1 and TRBJ1-5; TRBD1 matches 7 bases. The CDR3 consists of 15 residues. Germline-derived CDR1 and CDR2 are MNHNS and SASEGT. J gave up 1 base and V 3 bases, and 3 bases lay outside the gene matches. The CDR3 sequence: CASSDLQGSNQPQHF. The CDR3 nucleotides read TGTGCCAGCAGTGATTTACAGGGGAGCAATCAGCCCCAGCATTTT.

The chain recombines TRBV5-4 with TRBJ1-2; D is unclear. Per the germline V gene, CDR1 is SGHNT and CDR2 is YYREEE (reference sequence). V shed 2 bases and J shed 8 bases, with 10 bases lying between them. CDR3 length: 12 amino acids. DNA of the CDR3: TGTGCCAGCAGCTTTTTAACCCTGGGCTACACCTTC. It encodes CASSFLTLGYTF. Full variable domain (missing parts from reference TRBV5-4 and TRBJ1-2): ETGVTQSPTHLIKTRGQQVTLRCSSQSGHNTVSWYQQALGQGPQFIFQYYREEENGRGNFPPRFSGLQFPNYSSELNVNALELDDSALYLCASSFLTLGYTFGSGTRLTVV.

The chain uses TRBV5-1 and TRBJ2-1, with D maybe TRBD1 (6 bases). There are 12 residues in the CDR3. The V end was cut by 3 bases, the J end by 9 bases, with 10 bases between. In germline, CDR1 is SGHRS, CDR2 YFSETQ. CDR3 nucleotide sequence: TGCGCCAGCAGCTGGGACACGAGTGAGCAGTTCTTC. This encodes CASSWDTSEQFF.

The V call is TRBV19, the J call TRBJ2-1; 8 bases fit TRBD1. Unmatched junction bases numbered 12, after V lost 5 bases and J lost 6 bases. The CDR3 is 16 residues long. The germline CDR1 and CDR2 sequences are LNHDA and SQIVND (reference sequence). As DNA, the CDR3 is TGTGCCAGTAGTCGGACCAAACTTGACAGGGGCAATGAGCAGTTCTTC. Translated: CASSRTKLDRGNEQFF.

The chain is built from TRBV10-1 and TRBJ2-7; the D is unclear. The CDR3 is 16 amino acids. Deletions cut 7 bases from V and 0 bases from J, with 19 bases between. The germline V gene encodes CDR1 WNHNN and CDR2 SYGVQD (reference sequence). CDR3 sequence reads: CASIRKGLTGSYEQYF. DNA of the CDR3: TGCGCCAGCATTCGAAAGGGTCTAACCGGCTCCTACGAGCAGTACTTC.

This chain links TRBV10-3 with TRBJ1-4, with D unclear. Looked up from germline, CDR1 is ENHRY and CDR2 is SYGVKD. The germline V and J ends were trimmed by 4 bases and 7 bases, with 19 bases remaining between them. The CDR3 contains 16 residues. This CDR3 reads CAISVGRAPGGEKLFF. CDR3 in DNA: TGTGCCATCAGTGTCGGGCGAGCACCAGGAGGTGAAAAACTGTTTTTT.

The chain recombines TRBV19 with TRBJ1-5, with D perhaps TRBD1 (6 bases). The CDR3 runs 15 residues. Trimming cost V 5 bases and J 5 bases, with 16 bases left between them. Germline values: CDR1 LNHDA, CDR2 SQIVND (reference sequence). CDR3 bases: TGTGCCAGTAGTTTGTTGGGGGGCCCTCATCAGCCCCAGCATTTT. As protein: CASSLLGGPHQPQHF.

CDR3 sequence: CSADTGQPQHF. CDR3 DNA sequence: TGCAGTGCCGACACCGGGCAGCCCCAGCATTTT. The gene calls are TRBV20-1 and TRBJ1-5; D gene uncertain. The CDR3 runs to 11 residues. The germline V and J ends were trimmed by 6 bases and 7 bases, with 10 bases remaining between them. Germline lookup yields CDR1 DFQATT and CDR2 SNEGSKA (reference sequence).

V gene TRBV9 combines with J gene TRBJ2-7; the match to TRBD1 covers 9 bases. The germline V gene has CDR1 SGDLS and CDR2 YYNGEE. The CDR3 has 15 residues. Trimming removed 0 bases from V and 4 bases from J; junction bases left unmatched: 5. CDR3 coding DNA: TGTGCCAGCAGCGTAGGGGACAGGGATTTTTACGAGCAGTACTTC. This codes for CASSVGDRDFYEQYF. Complete variable domain (other parts from reference TRBV9 and TRBJ2-7): DSGVTQTPKHLITATGQRVTLRCSPRSGDLSVYWYQQSLDQGLQFLIQYYNGEERAKGNILERFSAQQFPDLHSELNLSSLELGDSALYFCASSVGDRDFYEQYFGPGTRLTVT.

V gene TRBV7-2 combines with J gene TRBJ2-7, with unresolved D. The germline V gene has CDR1 SGHTA and CDR2 FQGNSA. The CDR3 has 13 residues. The V gene lost 3 bases and the J gene lost 3 bases, with 9 bases spanning the gap. The CDR3 sequence is CASSFVSNYEQYF. CDR3 nucleotide sequence: TGTGCCAGCAGCTTCGTCAGCAACTACGAGCAGTACTTC. Full variable domain (remainder filled in from reference TRBV7-2 and TRBJ2-7): GAGVSQSPSNKVTEKGKDVELRCDPISGHTALYWYRQSLGQGLEFLIYFQGNSAPDKSGLPSDRFSAERTGGSVSTLTIQRTQQEDSAVYLCASSFVSNYEQYFGPGTRLTVT.

The V and J genes are TRBV5-5 and TRBJ2-5, with no clear D. Germline V gene sequence: CDR1 SGHKS, CDR2 YYEKEE (reference sequence). The length of the CDR3 is 14 residues. V lost 0 bases and J lost 0, with 6 bases in between. CDR3 protein: CASSLDPYQETQYF. CDR3 sequence (DNA): TGTGCCAGCAGCTTGGATCCTTACCAAGAGACCCAGTACTTC.

The chain has TRBV7-6 and TRBJ2-5, with D possibly being TRBD1 (6 bases). This CDR3 has 15 residues. Germline CDR1 SGHVS, CDR2 FNYEAQ. Trimming took off 1 base at V and 1 base at J, with 10 bases between the two ends. The CDR3 DNA reads TGTGCCAGCAGCTTAGGATGGGGGCCCCAAGAGACCCAGTACTTC. Encoded protein: CASSLGWGPQETQYF. The full variable domain, its missing parts supplied by reference TRBV7-6 and TRBJ2-5, is GAGVSQSPRYKVTKRGQDVALRCDPISGHVSLYWYRQALGQGPEFLTYFNYEAQQDKSGLPNDRFSAERPEGSISTLTIQRTEQRDSAMYRCASSLGWGPQETQYFGPGTRLLVL.

This chain uses TRBV6-4 with TRBJ1-2; TRBD1 matches 7 bases. The germline CDR1 and CDR2 sequences are MRHNA and SNTAGT. This CDR3 is built from 15 residues. J was trimmed by 1 base and V by 5 bases; bases with no gene match: 7. CDR3 loop: CASSPGTAHNYGYTF. The CDR3 region has the DNA TGTGCCAGCAGTCCCGGGACAGCTCATAACTATGGCTACACCTTC.

The V and J genes are TRBV19 and TRBJ1-2; TRBD1 agrees at 9 bases. This CDR3 contains 16 residues. The J segment lost 8 bases and the V segment lost 8 bases, leaving 18 bases of the junction unmatched. Germline V gene lookup returns CDR1 LNHDA and CDR2 SQIVND (reference sequence). The CDR3 nucleotides read TGTGCCAGTGCCGCCGTAACCGGGACAGGGTTGCGAGGCTACACCTTC. It is translated as CASAAVTGTGLRGYTF.

The V and J genes are TRBV15 and TRBJ1-4; no definite D call. The CDR3 is made up of 12 amino acids. Deletions cut 2 bases from V and 12 bases from J, with 10 bases between. Germline-derived CDR1 and CDR2 are LNHNV and YYDKDF (reference sequence). The CDR3 loop is CATSRTAAQLFF. The CDR3 bases are TGTGCCACCAGCAGAACGGCGGCACAACTGTTTTTT.

The chain has TRBV9 and TRBJ1-1; D not certain. Trimming took 3 bases from V and 0 from J, leaving 9 bases between them. The germline V gene has CDR1 SGDLS and CDR2 YYNGEE. The CDR3 has 14 residues. The CDR3 protein is CASSALAVNTEAFF. In DNA form, the CDR3 reads TGTGCCAGCAGCGCACTGGCTGTGAACACTGAAGCTTTCTTT.

The V call is TRBV29-1, the J call TRBJ2-3; D possibly corresponds to TRBD1 (5 bases). V was clipped by 7 bases and J by 2 bases, with 34 bases between them. Per germline, CDR1 SQVTM and CDR2 ANQGSEA. The CDR3 extends over 20 amino acids. CDR3 loop: CSADNSFGQGTLPFTDTQYF. The CDR3 DNA reads as TGCAGCGCCGACAACTCATTCGGGCAGGGCACTCTACCTTTCACAGATACGCAGTATTTT.

V is TRBV4-1 and J is TRBJ2-1; no clear D. Trimming shortened V by 1 base and J by 8 bases, and 12 bases separated the two germline ends. CDR3 length: 14 amino acids. Germline V lookup: CDR1 MGHRA, CDR2 YSYEKL. The CDR3 region has the DNA TGCGCCAGCAGCCAAGGTGGAAGTTTTGATGAGCAGTTCTTC. Protein product: CASSQGGSFDEQFF.

The genes are TRBV7-8 and TRBJ1-1; 8 bases are a match to TRBD1. Germline lookup yields CDR1 SGHVS and CDR2 FQNEAQ. J lost 6 bases, V lost 5 bases, and 8 bases had no gene match. This CDR3 has 14 residues. CDR3 coding DNA: TGTGCCAGCAGCGTAGACAGGGGAGTCTCTGAAGCTTTCTTT. Translation: CASSVDRGVSEAFF.